This T cell receptor beta chain was recovered during a study of cytomegalovirus exposure and HLA in healthy donors. From germline, CDR1 is SGHNT and CDR2 YYREEE (reference sequence). V was cut by 4 bases and J by 7 bases, with 12 bases left in between. This CDR3 is 13 amino acids long. PCR was performed using 60 Vbeta and 13 Jbeta primers. The table came from immunoSEQ multiplex PCR; TCRdb's copy has only in-frame clones and leaves some out. The table has 150,000 to 250,000 clones, around 86% seen once; the top ten hold 6.5%. The sequencing input was PBMCs. The rearrangement joins TRBV5-4 to TRBJ1-3; tentatively, D is TRBD1 (6 bases). The sequence was collected from a woman aged 50 to 65 in good health and CMV-seropositive. In DNA form, the CDR3 reads TGTGCCAGCAGCCCGGGTAGGGGGAACACCATATATTTT. Its translation is CASSPGRGNTIYF. Complete variable domain (other parts from reference TRBV5-4 and TRBJ1-3): ETGVTQSPTHLIKTRGQQVTLRCSSQSGHNTVSWYQQALGQGPQFIFQYYREEENGRGNFPPRFSGLQFPNYSSELNVNALELDDSALYLCASSPGRGNTIYFGEGSWLTVV.